This T cell receptor beta chain was observed in a study of regulatory T cells in long-lasting Graves disease. Remarks on this clonotype: What it binds is not known.

Time point here: newly diagnosed GD, antithyroid drugs for less than 3 months. Researchers made the TCR library from RNA that was extracted from PBMCs. General study results and limits: Persistent patients had a count of shared public clonotypes (under 3,000) that exceeded that of new patients (about 970).

The authors built TCR beta libraries using iRepertoire HTBI primers and Arm-PCR of CDR3 regions. Original analysis: Identified segments across samples numbered roughly 60 TRBV and more than 12 TRBJ. One entry per CDR3 protein results from TCRdb running MiXCR on the multiplex PCR reads. None of the V and J calls come from the authors' own analysis; TCRdb made them. The table shows approximately 350,000 distinct CDR3 sequences, with about 10% occurring only once. This sample was shared with a second study, whose subject was T cells in Graves' hyperthyroidism and ophthalmopathy. That publication notes: The diagnoses drew upon clinical symptoms, serum thyroxine and TRAb, thyroid ultrasound and orbital computed tomography.

This clonotype was sampled from a woman aged 18-29 years with Graves disease. The sample consisted of peripheral blood mononuclear cells (PBMCs), taken at new diagnosis, from a patient treated with antithyroid drugs.

The CDR3 spells CASSSGVAGELFF. CDR3 in DNA: TGTGCCAGCAGCTCAGGGGTCGCCGGGGAGCTGTTTTTT. The genes are TRBV13 and TRBJ2-2, with a weak D call TRBD1 (6 bases). The CDR3 consists of 13 residues. The germline V and J ends were trimmed by 4 bases and 6 bases, with 9 bases remaining between them. Germline V gives CDR1 PRHDT, CDR2 FYEKMQ (reference sequence).